The 14 T cell receptor beta chains presented below share a single source sample, sequenced in a study of blood T cell repertoires in COVID-19. The method was immunoSEQ multiplex PCR; TCRdb's version includes in-frame clones alone and lacks a portion of them. This sample has over 30,000 clones, with over 70% found just once. The source material was peripheral blood. The source of these receptors is a man at least 80 years old with active COVID-19.

The V call is TRBV19, the J call TRBJ2-1, with D hard to call. Germline values: CDR1 LNHDA, CDR2 SQIVND (reference sequence). The V end was cut by 4 bases, the J end by 0 bases, with 4 bases between. The length of the CDR3 is 13 residues. In DNA form, the CDR3 reads TGTGCCAGTAGTACAGGCTCCTACAATGAGCAGTTCTTC. Translation gives CASSTGSYNEQFF.

The chain is built from TRBV7-9 and TRBJ1-1; D ambiguous. The V gene's germline CDR1 is SEHNR and CDR2 FQNEAQ (reference sequence). This CDR3 contains 13 residues. CDR3 nucleotides: TGTGCGGGAGGTCGGGCCATGAACACTGAAGCTTTCTTT. It codes for CAGGRAMNTEAFF.

The CDR3 loop is CASSLGVGADTQYF. The CDR3, as DNA: TGCGCCAGCAGCTTAGGCGTCGGGGCAGATACGCAGTATTTT. J is TRBJ2-3 and V is TRBV5-1; possible D gene TRBD2, 5 bases. From germline, CDR1 is SGHRS and CDR2 YFSETQ. This CDR3 has 14 amino acids. V was pared by 2 bases and J by 4 bases, with 11 bases between.

The gene calls are TRBV18 and TRBJ2-6; 7 nucleotides line up with TRBD1. J was trimmed by 0 bases and V by 1 base; bases with no gene match: 3. The V gene's germline CDR1 is KGHSH and CDR2 LQKENI. The CDR3 spans 17 residues. For the CDR3, the DNA is TGTGCCAGCTCACCACAGACAGGGCACTCTGGGGCCAACGTCCTGACTTTC. Protein product: CASSPQTGHSGANVLTF.

V and J are TRBV10-1 and TRBJ2-2, with unresolved D. This CDR3 has 15 amino acids. CDR1 and CDR2 from the germline V gene are WNHNN and SYGVQD (reference sequence). The CDR3: CASKRGPVDTGELFF. CDR3 nucleotide sequence: TGCGCTTCAAAAAGAGGCCCCGTCGACACCGGGGAGCTGTTTTTT.

This CDR3 is CARLAKTSGCAYEQYF. The CDR3 DNA sequence: TGTGCCAGACTAGCGAAAACTAGCGGGTGTGCCTACGAGCAGTACTTC. V is TRBV7-6 and J is TRBJ2-7; 9 bases are shared with TRBD2. The CDR3 contains 16 residues. The germline gives CDR1 SGHVS, CDR2 FNYEAQ. J gave up 2 bases and V 9 bases, and 14 bases lay outside the gene matches.

The chain carries TRBV2 and TRBJ1-5; TRBD1 aligns across 10 bases. The CDR3 loop spans 14 amino acids. CDR1 is SNHLY, CDR2 FYNNEI, per germline. Germline trimming cut 8 bases from V and 2 bases from J; bases unmatched to any gene: 3. Written as DNA, the CDR3 is TGTGCCAGCCGACAGGGGGCGGGCAATCAGCCCCAGCATTTT. It specifies CASRQGAGNQPQHF.

V and J are TRBV5-1 and TRBJ2-7; 8 positions match TRBD1. CDR1 SGHRS and CDR2 YFSETQ come from the germline V gene. There are 15 residues in the CDR3. J was trimmed by 6 bases and V by 0 bases; bases with no gene match: 8. The CDR3 sequence: CASSLARTGSPEQYF. CDR3 nucleotides: TGCGCCAGCAGCTTGGCACGGACAGGGTCTCCCGAGCAGTACTTC.

The chain uses TRBV7-9 and TRBJ2-2, with D hard to call. Germline lookup yields CDR1 SEHNR and CDR2 FQNEAQ (reference sequence). The length of the CDR3 is 19 residues. V lost 5 bases to trimming and J lost 3 bases, with 25 bases between them. CDR3 nucleotides: TGTGCCAGCAGCCGAGTATCCGTGACAACTGGGTATCACACCGGGGAGCTGTTTTTT. This gives the protein CASSRVSVTTGYHTGELFF.

The rearrangement joins TRBV29-1 to TRBJ2-3, with 8 bases fitting TRBD2. J lost 2 bases, V lost 4 bases, and 5 bases had no gene match. Per germline, CDR1 SQVTM and CDR2 ANQGSEA. This CDR3 has 14 amino acids. CDR3 in amino acids: CSVGSSGVTDTQYF. CDR3 DNA: TGCAGCGTTGGTAGTAGCGGGGTCACAGATACGCAGTATTTT.

The gene calls are TRBV18 and TRBJ2-2; 10 nucleotides line up with TRBD2. The CDR3 sequence is 18 residues long. CDR1 KGHSH and CDR2 LQKENI come from the germline V gene. The J segment lost 0 bases and the V segment lost 1 base, leaving 5 bases of the junction unmatched. The CDR3 nucleotides read TGTGCCAGCTCACCACGACTAGCGGGCTTCGCGAACACCGGGGAGCTGTTTTTT. Its translation: CASSPRLAGFANTGELFF.

The chain has TRBV27 and TRBJ2-7; a possible D gene is TRBD1 (6 bases). CDR3 size: 14 residues. CDR1 and CDR2 from the germline V gene are MNHEY and SMNVEV (reference sequence). V lost 8 bases to trimming and J lost 4 bases, with 18 bases between them. The CDR3 sequence: CASGGQGRGYEQYF. CDR3 coding DNA: TGTGCCAGCGGGGGCCAGGGGCGCGGGTACGAGCAGTACTTC.

Points on this clone: Its ends do not fully match the called genes, so a read error is possible. The chain is built from TRBV19 and TRBJ2-1; D is possibly TRBD1 (5 bases). This CDR3 comprises 9 residues. Germline values: CDR1 LNHDA, CDR2 SQIVND (reference sequence). CDR3 amino acids: CATGHPPVF. The DNA of the CDR3 is TGTGCCACCGGACACCCCCCAGTCTTC.

The chain is built from TRBV7-2 and TRBJ2-6; 7 bases agree with TRBD1. The V gene's germline CDR1 is SGHTA and CDR2 FQGNSA. The CDR3 spans 15 residues. With 7 bases clipped from V and 2 bases from J, the junction kept 5 bases outside the gene matches. The CDR3 here is CASMAGGAGANVLTF. CDR3 sequence (DNA): TGTGCCAGCATGGCAGGGGGTGCTGGGGCCAACGTCCTGACTTTC.